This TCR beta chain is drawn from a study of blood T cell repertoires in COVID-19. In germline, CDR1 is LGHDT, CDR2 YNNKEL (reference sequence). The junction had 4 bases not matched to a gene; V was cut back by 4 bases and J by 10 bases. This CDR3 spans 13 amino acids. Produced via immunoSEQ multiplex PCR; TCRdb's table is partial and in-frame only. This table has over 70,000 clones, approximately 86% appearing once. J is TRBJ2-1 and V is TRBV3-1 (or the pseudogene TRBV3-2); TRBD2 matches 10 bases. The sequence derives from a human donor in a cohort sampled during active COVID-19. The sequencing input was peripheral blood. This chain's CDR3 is CASSPSGSLEQFF. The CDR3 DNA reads TGTGCCAGCAGCCCTAGCGGGAGCTTGGAGCAGTTCTTC.